The entry below describes one T cell receptor beta chain. The data originate from a study of beta chain features in type 1 diabetes. Each sorted population was over 98% pure. The V gene lost 2 bases and the J gene lost 10 bases, with 10 bases spanning the gap. Germline CDR1 SGHTA, CDR2 FQGNSA. The length of the CDR3 is 12 residues. Reverse transcription of all isolated RNA meant that expressed TCRB transcripts were sequenced. An average roughly 3.3 million reads came from naive, central memory and regulatory T cell samples. Measured with immunoSEQ multiplex PCR; TCRdb has only the in-frame clones, and not every one. The repertoire holds 200,000 to 300,000 clones, with roughly two thirds as singletons.

The sequenced material came from naive CD4+ T cells from blood. The clonotype originates from a man aged 25 to 40 in good health. V and J are TRBV7-2 and TRBJ2-3, with D possibly matching TRBD2 (5 bases). In DNA form, the CDR3 reads TGTGCCAGCAGCTTATCGGCTAGCTCGCAGTATTTT. It specifies CASSLSASSQYF. Filled out from reference TRBV7-2 and TRBJ2-3, the complete variable domain reads GAGVSQSPSNKVTEKGKDVELRCDPISGHTALYWYRQSLGQGLEFLIYFQGNSAPDKSGLPSDRFSAERTGGSVSTLTIQRTQQEDSAVYLCASSLSASSQYFGPGTRLTVL.